The 18 T cell receptor beta chains in this list originate from one sample, sequenced in a study of sequential checkpoint blockade in melanoma. Treatment in this sample: randomized to nivolumab then ipilimumab (arm A) or the reverse (arm B). Assay: immunoSEQ multiplex PCR; the TCRdb copy retains only in-frame clones and omits some. The sample has around 40,000 clones; just over 85% are singletons. Material: CD8+ T cells sorted from blood (inferred from file names), obtained from a patient given nivolumab and ipilimumab in sequence. The receptors derive from a human donor with melanoma.

The chain recombines TRBV6-1 with TRBJ2-6; 11 nucleotides align to TRBD1. The CDR3 contains 17 residues. The ends lost 3 bases at V and 2 bases at J; junction bases unmatched: 3. Germline assignment: CDR1 MNHNS and CDR2 SASEGT. The CDR3 loop is CASSDWDRGAGANVLTF. CDR3 sequence (DNA): TGTGCCAGCAGTGACTGGGACAGGGGGGCTGGGGCCAACGTCCTGACTTTC.

This sequence joins TRBV4-1 and TRBJ2-7; 9 positions agree with TRBD1. Germline-derived CDR1 and CDR2 are MGHRA and YSYEKL. This CDR3 comprises 14 residues. V shed 5 bases, J shed 2 bases, and the junction held 4 bases outside the gene matches. In DNA, the CDR3 is TGCGCCAGCAGCGTTCGACAGGGGGCCTACGAGCAGTACGTC. The encoded protein is CASSVRQGAYEQYV.

In the case of this clone: Other DNA sequences in this specimen translate into the identical CDR3. The chain carries TRBV30 and TRBJ2-7; the match to TRBD2 covers 7 bases. The CDR3 consists of 13 residues. CDR1 is GTSNPN, CDR2 SVGIG, per germline (reference sequence). V lost 0 bases and J lost 3; bases outside the gene matches: 2. The CDR3 is CAWSVSGNYEQYV. The DNA of the CDR3 is TGTGCCTGGAGTGTCAGCGGGAACTACGAGCAGTACGTC.

V gene TRBV7-6 combines with J gene TRBJ2-7; 7 bases align to TRBD2. The CDR3 loop spans 14 amino acids. V shed 1 base and J 3 bases; nucleotides not matched to a gene: 3. Germline loops: CDR1 SGHVS, CDR2 FNYEAQ. The CDR3 DNA follows: TGTGCCAGCAGCTTAGGGACTAGTATCTACGAGCAGTACTTC. Its translation: CASSLGTSIYEQYF. Filled out from reference TRBV7-6 and TRBJ2-7, the complete variable domain reads GAGVSQSPRYKVTKRGQDVALRCDPISGHVSLYWYRQALGQGPEFLTYFNYEAQQDKSGLPNDRFSAERPEGSISTLTIQRTEQRDSAMYRCASSLGTSIYEQYFGPGTRLTVT.

The chain combines TRBV13 with TRBJ2-5; D is perhaps TRBD2 (7 bases). V was cut by 3 bases and J by 5 bases, with 19 bases left in between. The CDR3 has 16 amino acids. Per the germline V gene, CDR1 is PRHDT and CDR2 is FYEKMQ (reference sequence). The CDR3 loop reads CASSLGGAAPGETQYF. CDR3 DNA: TGTGCCAGCAGCTTGGGGGGGGCGGCCCCAGGGGAGACCCAGTACTTC. Full variable domain (outside the CDR3, taken from reference TRBV13 and TRBJ2-5): AAGVIQSPRHLIKEKRETATLKCYPIPRHDTVYWYQQGPGQDPQFLISFYEKMQSDKGSIPDRFSAQQFSDYHSELNMSSLELGDSALYFCASSLGGAAPGETQYFGPGTRLLVL.

The V call is TRBV28, the J call TRBJ2-1, with a weak D call TRBD2 (6 bases). The CDR3 consists of 15 residues. The germline V gene has CDR1 MDHEN and CDR2 SYDVKM. Trimming stripped 6 bases from V and 3 bases from J, with 15 bases between. CDR3 loop: CASRLLAVDYNEQFF. The DNA for the CDR3 is TGTGCCAGCAGACTCTTAGCGGTTGACTACAATGAGCAGTTCTTC.

The V call is TRBV10-2, the J call TRBJ2-7; 10 positions agree with TRBD2. V dropped 1 base and J dropped 2; count of bases not matched to a gene: 2. The germline V gene has CDR1 WSHSY and CDR2 SAAADI. The CDR3 is 15 residues long. The DNA for the CDR3 is TGCGCCAGCAGTGAGTGGCTAGCGGGAGCCTACGAGCAGTACGTC. Translating gives CASSEWLAGAYEQYV.

The V gene is TRBV2, the J gene TRBJ2-1, with TRBD1 matching over 7 bases. The V gene's germline CDR1 is SNHLY and CDR2 FYNNEI. Trimming took 2 bases from V and 5 from J; bases not matched to a gene: 6. The CDR3 length is 15 residues. The CDR3 spells CASSEPGGFNNEQFF. DNA for the CDR3: TGTGCCAGCAGTGAACCAGGGGGATTTAACAATGAGCAGTTCTTC.

This clone has more than one count but fewer than ten. Other DNA sequences of this sample code for an identical CDR3. This rearrangement joins TRBV30 to TRBJ2-7, with D perhaps TRBD2 (5 bases). V was shortened by 0 bases and J by 3 bases, with 9 bases between the two germline ends. Germline-derived CDR1 and CDR2 are GTSNPN and SVGIG (reference sequence). This CDR3 comprises 13 residues. CDR3 DNA: TGTGCCTGGAGTGTAAGCGGAAACTACGAGCAGTACGTC. It specifies CAWSVSGNYEQYV.

The chain employs TRBV30 and TRBJ2-1, with 9 bases aligning to TRBD2. Trimming took 7 bases from V and 3 from J; bases not matched to a gene: 4. Germline V gene data show CDR1 as GTSNPN and CDR2 as SVGIG (reference sequence). The CDR3 loop spans 13 amino acids. The CDR3 spells CAFGLANYNEQFF. CDR3 coding DNA: TGTGCCTTTGGACTAGCGAACTACAATGAGCAGTTCTTC.

The chain recombines TRBV27 with TRBJ2-1; D is possibly TRBD1 (6 bases). This CDR3 contains 16 residues. The germline V and J ends were trimmed by 5 bases and 0 bases, with 14 bases remaining between them. Germline values: CDR1 MNHEY, CDR2 SMNVEV (reference sequence). For the CDR3, the DNA is TGTGCCAGCAGTCTTCAGGGGTATACCTCCTACAATGAGCAGTTCTTC. Protein product: CASSLQGYTSYNEQFF.

V is TRBV4-1 and J is TRBJ2-2, with 14 positions matching TRBD2. V trimming: 0 bases; J trimming: 4 bases; junction bases outside the gene matches: 1. Germline V gives CDR1 MGHRA, CDR2 YSYEKL. The CDR3 runs 17 residues. The CDR3 coding sequence is TGCGCCAGCAGCCAAGAAGGACTAGCGGGAGGCACCGGGGAGCTGTTTTTT. It codes for CASSQEGLAGGTGELFF.

This chain links TRBV7-9 with TRBJ1-1, with a weak D call TRBD1 (5 bases). Germline-derived CDR1 and CDR2 are SEHNR and FQNEAQ (reference sequence). V gave up 5 bases and J gave up 0 bases, with 13 bases separating them. This CDR3 contains 15 residues. CDR3: CASSARTDMNTEAFF. The CDR3, as DNA: TGTGCCAGCAGCGCAAGGACGGACATGAACACTGAAGCTTTCTTT.

This clone was counted a single time. This sequence joins TRBV15 and TRBJ2-5, with 9 bases fitting TRBD2. The V segment lost 2 bases and the J segment 2 bases; nucleotides outside the gene matches: 12. The V gene's germline CDR1 is LNHNV and CDR2 YYDKDF (reference sequence). The CDR3 is 18 residues long. The CDR3 coding sequence is TGTGCCACCAGCAGACACGATTGGCGGGAGGGGCCACAAGAGACCCAGTACTTC. This encodes CATSRHDWREGPQETQYF.

About this clone itself: Other nucleotide sequences in the sample specify the same CDR3. The chain employs TRBV7-2 and TRBJ1-5; perhaps TRBD1 as D (6 bases). The CDR3 sequence is 15 residues long. Germline V gene data show CDR1 as SGHTA and CDR2 as FQGNSA. V was shortened by 9 bases and J by 0 bases, with 15 bases between the two germline ends. CDR3 sequence reads: CASSGDPYSNQPQHF. CDR3 nucleotide sequence: TGTGCCAGTTCAGGGGATCCTTATAGCAATCAGCCCCAGCATTTT.

The V gene is TRBV10-1, the J gene TRBJ1-4; D gene uncertain. Germline V lookup: CDR1 WNHNN, CDR2 SYGVQD (reference sequence). The CDR3 contains 14 residues. The V end lost 0 bases, the J end lost 4 bases, and 6 bases lay between the germline ends. Here the CDR3 reads CASSESPNNEKLFF. The CDR3, as DNA: TGCGCCAGCAGTGAGTCCCCAAATAATGAAAAACTGTTTTTT.

This sequence joins TRBV27 and TRBJ2-7, with a weak D call TRBD1 (5 bases). Germline values: CDR1 MNHEY, CDR2 SMNVEV (reference sequence). The CDR3 has 14 amino acids. V was shortened by 5 bases and J by 1 base, with 12 bases between the two germline ends. The CDR3 loop reads CASSPGFMSYEQYF. CDR3 bases: TGTGCCAGCAGTCCAGGGTTCATGTCCTACGAGCAGTACTTC.

This chain connects TRBV15 to TRBJ2-1; D is undetermined. This CDR3 contains 17 residues. The germline V gene has CDR1 LNHNV and CDR2 YYDKDF (reference sequence). The V end was cut by 0 bases, the J end by 0 bases, with 12 bases between. The CDR3 loop reads CATSRDTAESSYNEQFF. The CDR3 DNA reads TGTGCCACCAGCAGAGATACGGCGGAAAGCTCCTACAATGAGCAGTTCTTC.